This T cell receptor (beta chain) came from a study of T-cell reconstitution after alpha-beta-depleted transplantation in children. Germline loops: CDR1 DFQATT, CDR2 SNEGSKA (reference sequence). With V trimmed by 5 bases and J by 5 bases, 3 bases remained unmatched. CDR3 length: 13 amino acids. Findings and caveats of the study: Several hundred expanded graft clones reportedly supplied alpha-beta T cells about two months after transplant. Newly generated T cells supplied most T-cell counts and diversity one year post-transplant. Surviving recipient T cells and intrathymic progenitors accounted for some patients' high TCRbeta diversity at day 60.

As to this clonotype: What it binds is unknown.

As it was prepared, the TCRbeta library received unique molecular identifiers. TCRdb fed the PCR reads into MiXCR, producing one record per CDR3 protein. The data contain tens of thousands of distinct CDR3 sequences, less than 20% of them singletons. This receptor was obtained from a male patient aged 2 to 9 who had a stem cell transplant for acute lymphoblastic leukemia, so the T cells may come from the graft donor. The chain has TRBV20-1 and TRBJ2-3; TRBD1 matches 11 bases. Material: PBMCs, mostly from graft donor cells, obtained 360 days after TCRalphabeta/CD19-depleted stem cell transplant. The CDR3 region has the DNA TGCAGTGCTGGACAGGGGGCTAGAGATACGCAGTATTTT. Its protein is CSAGQGARDTQYF.